This T cell receptor beta chain was captured by sequencing in a study of blood T cell repertoires in COVID-19. Background on the study: The samples span acute and convalescent COVID-19 from the United States, Italy and Spain.

In the authors' workflow: Using reference gene primer amplification, nucleated cell counts were estimated. Profiling relied on immunoSEQ multiplex PCR, and the TCRdb table lists in-frame clones only, not all of them. D and trimming come from the DNA, and the V and J calls and clone size come from that table. The sample carries under 250,000 clones, 75% to 85% recorded once. The CDR3 has 13 amino acids. Germline V gene lookup returns CDR1 SGHNT and CDR2 YYREEE (reference sequence). Trimming took 3 bases from V and 5 from J; bases not matched to a gene: 0. Seattle patient enrollment occurred during active infection, with longitudinal follow-up thereafter.

The sample comprised peripheral blood. The source is a man aged 45 to 65 with COVID-19, enrolled during active disease. The rearrangement joins TRBV5-4 to TRBJ2-7; 12 bases agree with TRBD1. The CDR3 sequence: CASSWDRGHEQYF. The DNA for the CDR3 is TGTGCCAGCAGCTGGGACAGGGGGCACGAGCAGTACTTC.